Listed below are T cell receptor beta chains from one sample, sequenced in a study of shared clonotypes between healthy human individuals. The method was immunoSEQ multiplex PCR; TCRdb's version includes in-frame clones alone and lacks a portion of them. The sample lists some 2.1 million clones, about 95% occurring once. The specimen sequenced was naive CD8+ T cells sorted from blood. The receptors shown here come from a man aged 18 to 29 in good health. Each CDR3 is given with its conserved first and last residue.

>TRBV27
CASSPVGEESGYTF
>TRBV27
CASSGTSGSVYEQYF
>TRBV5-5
CASSLASLYEQYF
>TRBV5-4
CASSKDSYEQYF
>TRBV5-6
CASSLVGEGGPNYGYTF
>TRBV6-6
CASSYSGGDTQYF
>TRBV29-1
CSVERERLKTQYF
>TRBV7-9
CASSADGSNQPQHF
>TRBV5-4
CASSLGGHLGEQFF
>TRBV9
CASSASGLAGEEQFF
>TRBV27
CASSFGTRNEQYF
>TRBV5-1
CASSLSPAGGPGTGELFF
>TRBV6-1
CASSDLRGANQPQHF
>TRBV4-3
CASSQGLRGGSEKLFF
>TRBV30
CAWSLPSEQYF
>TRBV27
CASSLSGVYEQYF
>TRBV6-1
CASDDLGGTDTQYF
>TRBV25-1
CASSDNPRGGTGELFF
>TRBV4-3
CASSQGLGDNEQYF
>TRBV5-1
CASSMGLGYTF
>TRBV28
CASSFNGGPDTGELFF
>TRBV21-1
CASSLPGQATEAFF
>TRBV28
CASSSFSTSGHQETQYF
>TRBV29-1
CSVEDRRAGADTQYF
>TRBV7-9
CASSPGQDSRKLFF
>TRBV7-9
CASSRTASSGNTIYF
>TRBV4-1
CASSQEGPYEQYF
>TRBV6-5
CASSYSTLADEQFF
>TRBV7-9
CASSSFTGGAGGYTF
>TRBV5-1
CASSLSGGYGEQYF
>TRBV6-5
CASSYSGSGQPQHF
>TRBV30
CAWTVGGGGTDTQYF
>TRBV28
CASSREYFEKLFF
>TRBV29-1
CSVEMADSYEQYF
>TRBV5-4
CASSDPGGKSSYEQYF
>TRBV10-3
CAISETAGSYEQYF
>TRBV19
CASSISGQGWEQYF
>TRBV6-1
CASSERETQYYNEQFF
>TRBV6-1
CASSSLPRGLAGRCF
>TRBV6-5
CASSYSESSYNSPLHF
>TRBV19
CASTPTGGNQPQHF
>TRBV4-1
CASSHVGPRNDEQFF
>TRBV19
CASSIQGETYEQYF
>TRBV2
CASSEAPGYSNQPQHF
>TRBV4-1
CASSQGLSGEQFF
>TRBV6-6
CASSSAGTYEQYF
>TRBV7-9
CASSSTRRSSYEQYF
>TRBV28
CASSSAAGRGRGQPQHF
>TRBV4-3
CASSQVEGSSYNEQFF